Given below is one TCR beta chain in context. The record originates from a study of early T cells in non-severe SARS-CoV-2 infection. The CDR3 is 14 residues long. V was clipped by 5 bases and J by 0 bases, with 10 bases between them. From germline, CDR1 is DFQATT and CDR2 SNEGSKA (reference sequence). From the 5' RACE reads, TCRdb called clonotypes with MiXCR, one entry per CDR3 protein. The table includes roughly 99,000 distinct CDR3 sequences, roughly 11% detected once. The chain employs TRBV20-1 and TRBJ1-4, with TRBD1 as a possible D gene (6 bases). This sequence was found in an adult who was a healthcare worker with PCR-confirmed SARS-CoV-2 infection or an uninfected control (not recorded which). Sequenced material: whole blood. The CDR3 nucleotides read TGCAGTGCTCGGGACACCCCAACTAATGAAAAACTGTTTTTT. It yields the protein CSARDTPTNEKLFF.